A single sample gave rise to the 3 T cell receptor beta chains below, sequenced in a study of T cell clones after liver transplantation. Here immunoSEQ multiplex PCR was the method, and the copy in TCRdb shows in-frame clones only, minus some. The repertoire includes more than 45,000 clones, 70% of them detected once, and about 3% sits in the top ten. The source was CD4+ T cells from blood, collected at the approximately 16-month timepoint. Receptors were obtained from a human patient who received a liver transplant. Certain T cells may be donor cells from the graft.

The chain uses TRBV4-2 and TRBJ2-2, with 9 bases fitting TRBD1. Losses at the gene ends were 1 base for V and 5 bases for J; bases not matched to a gene: 5. Germline-derived CDR1 and CDR2 are LGHNA and YNFKEQ. CDR3 size: 16 residues. CDR3 bases: TGTGCCAGCAGCCAAGTAGGCGGACAGGGGACCGGGGAGCTGTTTTTT. Its translation: CASSQVGGQGTGELFF.

The V gene is TRBV6-1, the J gene TRBJ1-6; D call uncertain. The germline V gene encodes CDR1 MNHNS and CDR2 SASEGT. CDR3 length: 9 amino acids. Trimming took 8 bases from V and 13 from J, leaving 6 bases between them. CDR3 in amino acids: CASGSPLHF. The DNA for the CDR3 is TGTGCCAGCGGTTCTCCCCTCCACTTT.

This sequence joins TRBV19 and TRBJ2-3; D is perhaps TRBD2 (6 bases). CDR3 size: 13 residues. Per the germline V gene, CDR1 is LNHDA and CDR2 is SQIVND (reference sequence). Trimming took off 11 bases at V and 6 bases at J, with 18 bases between the two ends. The CDR3 DNA sequence: TGTGCCTCCCGGACTAATAGTCTGGATACGCAGTATTTT. This encodes CASRTNSLDTQYF.